This TCR beta chain was captured in a study of PD-L1 blockade in urothelial cancer. As for the study in general: Anywhere from 0 to 3 prior chemotherapy regimens had been received by patients.

The templates were synthetic TCR analogs, and they were spiked into each PCR. Method: immunoSEQ multiplex PCR; TCRdb's copy keeps in-frame clones and lacks some. The sample has approximately 79,000 clones, about 82% seen once; the top ten hold less than 8.5%. The time point is: pretreatment peripheral blood. Germline V gives CDR1 SEHNR, CDR2 FQNEAQ (reference sequence). V was clipped by 4 bases and J by 1 base; unmatched bases: 3. This CDR3 spans 16 amino acids. This clone has only a few counts. This receptor was taken from a man aged 35 to 55 with urothelial cancer. This sample comprised PBMCs, obtained around atezolizumab (anti-PD-L1) treatment. The V and J genes are TRBV7-9 and TRBJ2-2, with 10 bases lining up with TRBD1. CDR3 DNA sequence: TGTGCCAGCAGCTCCGGGACAGGGGTGAACACCGGGGAGCTGTTTTTT. Residues: CASSSGTGVNTGELFF.